This T cell receptor (beta chain) originates from a study of metastatic and nonmetastatic thyroid tumors. Study-wide background: Both malignant and benign thyroid patients supplied peripheral blood and tumor or nodule tissue samples, across which the repertoires of these patients were then compared.

Thyroid surgery took place with no prior treatment in any patient. Germline loops: CDR1 KGHDR, CDR2 SFDVKD. This CDR3 contains 16 residues. Source study methods: Clinicopathological groups of papillary thyroid cancer showed CDR3 differences that were used to build a distant-metastasis classifier. TCRdb ran MiXCR on the PCR reads. These V and J calls rely on TCRdb rather than the paper's analysis. The sample yields 46,000 or so clones, less than 20% seen once. Notes on this clone: A junction boundary mismatches the germline segment, possibly from a read error.

The source of this sequence is a female donor with papillary thyroid cancer or a benign thyroid nodule (not recorded which). Some clones in this sample may be carry-over from other donors' samples. The sample taken for sequencing was blood. The chain recombines TRBV24-1 with TRBJ2-1; 11 positions agree with TRBD2. The CDR3 DNA reads TGTGCCACCAGTGATTGGGGACTAGCGGCCCTCAATGAGCAGGACTTC. Translation: CATSDWGLAALNEQDF.